The clone carrying this TCR beta chain was detected ten times or more. Library construction for TCR beta used iRepertoire HTBI primers and Arm-PCR of CDR3 regions. TCRdb re-derived calls from the multiplex PCR reads in MiXCR, one entry per CDR3 protein. This repertoire shows 360,000 or so distinct CDR3 sequences, around 23% found once; its top ten account for less than 30%. This sample was taken from a study of regulatory T cells in long-lasting Graves disease. CDR1 and CDR2 (germline): MDHEN, SYDVKM. CDR3 size: 13 residues. V lost 7 bases, J lost 1 base, and 7 bases lay in between. Time point of the sample: persistent/refractory GD, antithyroid drugs over 5 years with positive TRAb. Making the TCR library involved RNA that had been extracted from PBMCs.

The material was peripheral blood mononuclear cells (PBMCs), obtained when the disease was refractory, from a patient treated with antithyroid drugs. The chain recombines TRBV28 with TRBJ2-2, with D possibly TRBD1 on 5 matching bases. The receptor was isolated from a woman aged 40 to 50 with Graves disease. This CDR3 is CASKGWNTGELFF. The CDR3 coding sequence is TGTGCCAGCAAGGGGTGGAACACCGGGGAGCTGTTTTTT.